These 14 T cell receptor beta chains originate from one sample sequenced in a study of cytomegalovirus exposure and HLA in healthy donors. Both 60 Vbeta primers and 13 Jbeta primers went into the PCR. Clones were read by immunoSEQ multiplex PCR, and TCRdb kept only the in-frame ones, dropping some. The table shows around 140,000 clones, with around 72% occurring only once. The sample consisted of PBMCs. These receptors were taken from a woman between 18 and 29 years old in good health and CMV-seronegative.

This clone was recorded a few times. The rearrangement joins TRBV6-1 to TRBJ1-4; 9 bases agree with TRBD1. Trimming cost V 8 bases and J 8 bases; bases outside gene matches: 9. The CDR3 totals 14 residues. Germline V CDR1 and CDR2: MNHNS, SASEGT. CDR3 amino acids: CASGGTGTREKLFF. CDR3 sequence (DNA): TGTGCCAGCGGAGGGACAGGGACTAGGGAAAAACTGTTTTTT.

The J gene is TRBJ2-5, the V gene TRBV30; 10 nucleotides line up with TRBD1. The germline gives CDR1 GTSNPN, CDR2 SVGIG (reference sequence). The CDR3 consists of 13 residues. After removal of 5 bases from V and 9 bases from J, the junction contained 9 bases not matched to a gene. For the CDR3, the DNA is TGTGCCTGGGGTGGACAGGGGGGGAAGGCCCAGTACTTC. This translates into CAWGGQGGKAQYF.

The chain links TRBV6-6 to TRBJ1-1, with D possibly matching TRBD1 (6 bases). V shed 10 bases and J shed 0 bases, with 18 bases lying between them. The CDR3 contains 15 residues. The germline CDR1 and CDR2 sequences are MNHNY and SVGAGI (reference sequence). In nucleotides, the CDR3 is TGTGCCACGGCTCGGGACAAGGCCCTGAACACTGAAGCTTTCTTT. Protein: CATARDKALNTEAFF.

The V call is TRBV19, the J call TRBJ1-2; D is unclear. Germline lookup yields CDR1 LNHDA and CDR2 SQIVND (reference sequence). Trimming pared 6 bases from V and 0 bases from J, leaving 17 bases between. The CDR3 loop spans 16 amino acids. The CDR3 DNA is TGTGCCAGTAGGGCAGCGGATCGCCTTGCTAACTATGGCTACACCTTC. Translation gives CASRAADRLANYGYTF.

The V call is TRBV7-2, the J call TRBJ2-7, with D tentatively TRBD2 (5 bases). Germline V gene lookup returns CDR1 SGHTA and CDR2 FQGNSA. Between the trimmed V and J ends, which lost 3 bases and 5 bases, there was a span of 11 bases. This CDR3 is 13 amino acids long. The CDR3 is CASSLEVLNEQYF. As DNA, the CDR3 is TGTGCCAGCAGCTTGGAGGTCCTGAACGAGCAGTACTTC.

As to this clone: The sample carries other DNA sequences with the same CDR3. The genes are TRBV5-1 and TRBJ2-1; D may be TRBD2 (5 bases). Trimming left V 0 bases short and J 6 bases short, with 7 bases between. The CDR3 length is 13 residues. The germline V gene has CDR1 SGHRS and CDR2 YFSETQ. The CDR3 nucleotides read TGCGCCAGCAGCTTGGTCCGGGGCAATGAGCAGTTCTTC. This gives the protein CASSLVRGNEQFF.

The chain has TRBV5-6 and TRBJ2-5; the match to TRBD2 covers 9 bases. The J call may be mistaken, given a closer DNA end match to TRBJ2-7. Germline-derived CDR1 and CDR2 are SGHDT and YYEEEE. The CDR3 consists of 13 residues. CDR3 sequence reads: CASSLPLAGEQYF. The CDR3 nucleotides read TGTGCCAGCAGCTTGCCACTAGCGGGCGAGCAGTACTTC.

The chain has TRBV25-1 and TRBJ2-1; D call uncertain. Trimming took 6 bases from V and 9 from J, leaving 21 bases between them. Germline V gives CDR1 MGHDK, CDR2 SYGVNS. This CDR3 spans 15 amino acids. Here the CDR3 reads CASSSDTFGFIEQFF. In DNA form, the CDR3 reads TGTGCCAGCAGCTCTGACACATTTGGGTTTATTGAGCAGTTCTTC.

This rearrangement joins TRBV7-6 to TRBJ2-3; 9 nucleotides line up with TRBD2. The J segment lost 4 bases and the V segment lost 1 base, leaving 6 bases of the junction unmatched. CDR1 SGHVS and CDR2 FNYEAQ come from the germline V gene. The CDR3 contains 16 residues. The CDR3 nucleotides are TGTGCCAGCAGCTTAGGAACTAGCGGGCCCGCAGATACGCAGTATTTT. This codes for CASSLGTSGPADTQYF. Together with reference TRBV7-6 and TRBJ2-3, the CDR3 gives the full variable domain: GAGVSQSPRYKVTKRGQDVALRCDPISGHVSLYWYRQALGQGPEFLTYFNYEAQQDKSGLPNDRFSAERPEGSISTLTIQRTEQRDSAMYRCASSLGTSGPADTQYFGPGTRLTVL.

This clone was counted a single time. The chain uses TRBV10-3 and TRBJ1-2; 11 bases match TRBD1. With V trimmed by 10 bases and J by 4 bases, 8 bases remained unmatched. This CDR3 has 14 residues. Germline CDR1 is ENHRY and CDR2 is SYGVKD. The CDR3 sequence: CATGTGGAFYGYTF. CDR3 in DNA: TGTGCCACCGGGACAGGGGGTGCCTTCTATGGCTACACCTTC.

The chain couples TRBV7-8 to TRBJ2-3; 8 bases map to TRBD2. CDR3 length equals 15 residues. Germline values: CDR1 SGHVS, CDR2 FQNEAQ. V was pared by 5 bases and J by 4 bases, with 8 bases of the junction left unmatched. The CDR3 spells CASSQWGLVADTQYF. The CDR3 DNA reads TGTGCCAGCAGCCAGTGGGGACTAGTAGCAGATACGCAGTATTTT.

The CDR3 spells CASSVEEGSWGNTEAFF. CDR3 DNA sequence: TGTGCCAGCAGCGTAGAGGAGGGATCATGGGGGAACACTGAAGCTTTCTTT. V is TRBV9 and J is TRBJ1-1; D unresolved. This CDR3 has 17 residues. Germline-derived CDR1 and CDR2 are SGDLS and YYNGEE. The V end lost 0 bases, the J end lost 1 base, and 16 bases lay between the germline ends. The full variable domain, in which reference TRBV9 and TRBJ1-1 provide the parts outside the CDR3, is DSGVTQTPKHLITATGQRVTLRCSPRSGDLSVYWYQQSLDQGLQFLIQYYNGEERAKGNILERFSAQQFPDLHSELNLSSLELGDSALYFCASSVEEGSWGNTEAFFGQGTRLTVV.

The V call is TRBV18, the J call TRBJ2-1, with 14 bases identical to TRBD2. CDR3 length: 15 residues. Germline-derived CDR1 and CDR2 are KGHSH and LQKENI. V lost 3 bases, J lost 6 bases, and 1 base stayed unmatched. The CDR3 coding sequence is TGTGCCAGCTCACCGGGACTAGCGGGAGTCAATGAGCAGTTCTTC. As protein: CASSPGLAGVNEQFF.

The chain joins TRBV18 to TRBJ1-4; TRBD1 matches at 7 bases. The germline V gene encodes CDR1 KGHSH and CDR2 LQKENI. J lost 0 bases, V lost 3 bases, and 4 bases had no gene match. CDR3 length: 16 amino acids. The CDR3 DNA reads TGTGCCAGCTCACCGGGACAGTTTACAACTAATGAAAAACTGTTTTTT. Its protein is CASSPGQFTTNEKLFF.